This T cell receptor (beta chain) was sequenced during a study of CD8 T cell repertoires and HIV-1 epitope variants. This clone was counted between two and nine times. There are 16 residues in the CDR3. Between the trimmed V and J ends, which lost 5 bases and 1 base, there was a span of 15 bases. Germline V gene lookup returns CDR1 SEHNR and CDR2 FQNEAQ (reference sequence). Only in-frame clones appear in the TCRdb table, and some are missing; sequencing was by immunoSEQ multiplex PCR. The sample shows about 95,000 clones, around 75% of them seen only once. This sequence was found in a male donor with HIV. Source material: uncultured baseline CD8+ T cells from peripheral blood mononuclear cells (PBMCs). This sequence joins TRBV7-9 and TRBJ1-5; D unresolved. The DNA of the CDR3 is TGTGCCAGCAGCACGGGGAAGGACGGGAGCAATCAGCCCCAGCATTTT. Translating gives CASSTGKDGSNQPQHF. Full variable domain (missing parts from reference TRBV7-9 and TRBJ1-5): DTGVSQNPRHKITKRGQNVTFRCDPISEHNRLYWYRQTLGQGPEFLTYFQNEAQLEKSRLLSDRFSAERPKGSFSTLEIQRTEQGDSAMYLCASSTGKDGSNQPQHFGDGTRLSIL.